This T cell receptor (beta chain) was identified during a study of CD8+ T cells in alopecia areata. Treatment described: oral pan-JAK inhibitor, 5-10 mg twice daily. Extracted RNA was reverse transcribed, and the resulting cDNA served as sequencing template. Sequenced by immunoSEQ multiplex PCR; TCRdb stores in-frame clones only, minus some. This table holds about 190,000 clones, around 56% found once. Germline-derived CDR1 and CDR2 are SEHNR and FQNEAQ (reference sequence). The CDR3 consists of 15 residues. Trimming took off 5 bases at V and 0 bases at J, with 13 bases between the two ends. The specimen comprised CD4+ T cells sorted from blood, sampled at week 4, from a patient treated with tofacitinib. The J gene is TRBJ1-1, the V gene TRBV7-9; D is ambiguous. This clonotype was obtained from a human donor with alopecia areata. CDR3 sequence: CASSEQRPVNTEAFF. CDR3 sequence (DNA): TGTGCCAGCAGCGAACAGAGACCTGTGAACACTGAAGCTTTCTTT.